The rows below give T cell receptor beta chains drawn from one sample of a study of cytomegalovirus exposure and HLA in healthy donors. The table came from immunoSEQ multiplex PCR; TCRdb's copy has only in-frame clones and leaves some out. The table records more than 95,000 clones, around 67% of them present only once. The material sequenced was PBMCs. These TCRs come from a man between 60 and 75 years old in good health and CMV-seropositive. The CDR3 runs from the conserved cysteine through the conserved F or W. Each record gives: V gene, J gene, D gene, CDR3 protein. A D gene is named only where the DNA matches it firmly.

TRBV7-2,TRBJ1-2,TRBD1,CASVTGGHGGYTF
TRBV7-2,TRBJ2-3,.,CASSPRRRGGDTQYF
TRBV5-1,TRBJ2-7,.,CASSLGPTGEQYF
TRBV9,TRBJ2-5,TRBD2,CASSASGGGQETQYF
TRBV5-1,TRBJ1-4,TRBD1,CASSLFGTGNEKLFF
TRBV6-1,TRBJ2-1,.,CASSEVDSGLSSYNEQFF
TRBV28,TRBJ2-1,TRBD2,CASSPRLAGALPSGNEQFF
TRBV10-2,TRBJ1-5,.,CASSEGRGDQPQHF
TRBV5-4,TRBJ2-5,.,CASSVSGSETQYF
TRBV21-1,TRBJ1-6,.,CASSKVVSFHSRTGWKNSPLHF
TRBV9,TRBJ2-2,.,CASSAQGIQATGELFF
TRBV5-6,TRBJ2-3,.,CASSPSETKSTDTQYF
TRBV27,TRBJ1-5,TRBD1,CARETGVSNQPQHF
TRBV10-3,TRBJ2-7,.,CAISESRRGRAYEQYF
TRBV7-6,TRBJ2-3,TRBD1,CASSPSTGGSTDTQYF
TRBV4-1,TRBJ2-7,.,CASSRPTLGAGDPYEQYF
TRBV5-1,TRBJ1-6,.,CASSMDSNSPLHF
TRBV2,TRBJ2-2,.,CASSEAGWSTGELFF
TRBV6-5,TRBJ2-2,TRBD1,CASSRTGTGELFF
TRBV30,TRBJ2-5,.,CALRKGVQETQYF
TRBV2,TRBJ1-1,.,CASSLWGENTEAFF
TRBV10-1,TRBJ1-6,.,CASNGQLNSPLHF
TRBV27,TRBJ2-1,TRBD1,CASSKRDRGGNEQFF
TRBV11-3,TRBJ2-2,.,CASSHLGANTGELFF
TRBV5-1,TRBJ2-5,.,CASSFEGVGETQYF
TRBV18,TRBJ2-6,.,CASSPLLFTGANVLTF
TRBV9,TRBJ2-2,TRBD1,CASSTRQGDTGELFF
TRBV9,TRBJ1-1,.,CASSVVPGNTEAFF
TRBV5-4,TRBJ2-7,TRBD1,CASRTGTETYEQYF
TRBV5-1,TRBJ2-6,.,CASSLELAEANVLTF
TRBV19,TRBJ1-5,.,CASNGRRNQPQHF
TRBV7-9,TRBJ2-7,.,CASSQEGGDAEQYF
TRBV5-1,TRBJ2-5,TRBD2,CASAPSGGRGETQYF
TRBV1,TRBJ2-1,.,CTSSGGGVYNEQFF
TRBV11-3,TRBJ2-7,TRBD1,CASSPGTGVHEQYF
TRBV7-9,TRBJ1-6,TRBD1,CASSSGQGTGSPLHF
TRBV6-5,TRBJ1-2,.,CASSYGRNYGHTF
TRBV19,TRBJ1-3,TRBD1,CASNRQGTGNTIYF
TRBV9,TRBJ2-1,TRBD1,CASSAAGGELNEQFF
TRBV18,TRBJ2-1,.,CASSTRSLSDNEQFF
TRBV10-1,TRBJ1-1,.,CASTLDRNTEAFF
TRBV10-1,TRBJ1-1,.,CASSESVYTHTEAFF
TRBV5-6,TRBJ1-2,TRBD1,CASSGGQGEYGYTF
TRBV28,TRBJ1-2,.,CASSLSPLSDYGYTF
TRBV7-6,TRBJ2-5,TRBD1,CASSQGTVQETQYF
TRBV6-5,TRBJ2-1,TRBD2,CASSYSWTSWNEQFF
TRBV13,TRBJ2-3,TRBD2,CASSFSGIRTDTQYF